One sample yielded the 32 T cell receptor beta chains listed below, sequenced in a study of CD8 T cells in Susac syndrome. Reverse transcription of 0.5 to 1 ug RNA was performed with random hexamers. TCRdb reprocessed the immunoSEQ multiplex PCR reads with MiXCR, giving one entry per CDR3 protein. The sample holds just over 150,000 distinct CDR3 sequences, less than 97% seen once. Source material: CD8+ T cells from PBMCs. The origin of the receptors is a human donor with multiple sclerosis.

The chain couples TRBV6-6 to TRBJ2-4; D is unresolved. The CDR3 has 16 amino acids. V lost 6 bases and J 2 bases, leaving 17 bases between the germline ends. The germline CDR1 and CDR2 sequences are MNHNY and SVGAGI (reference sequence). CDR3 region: CASSPLQVVTKNIQYF. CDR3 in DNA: TGTGCCAGCAGCCCGCTGCAGGTTGTAACCAAAAACATTCAGTACTTC.

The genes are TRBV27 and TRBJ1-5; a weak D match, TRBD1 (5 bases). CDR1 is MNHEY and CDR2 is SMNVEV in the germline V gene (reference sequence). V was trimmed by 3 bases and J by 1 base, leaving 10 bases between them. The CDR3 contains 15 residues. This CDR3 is CASSLIGASNQPQHF. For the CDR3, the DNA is TGTGCCAGCAGTTTGATCGGGGCGAGCAATCAGCCCCAGCATTTT.

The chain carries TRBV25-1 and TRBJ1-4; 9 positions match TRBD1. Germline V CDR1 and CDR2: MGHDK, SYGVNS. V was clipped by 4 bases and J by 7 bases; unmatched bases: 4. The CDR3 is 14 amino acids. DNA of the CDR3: TGTGCCAGCAGTGTGACAGGGGGGCTTGAAAAACTGTTTTTT. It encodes CASSVTGGLEKLFF.

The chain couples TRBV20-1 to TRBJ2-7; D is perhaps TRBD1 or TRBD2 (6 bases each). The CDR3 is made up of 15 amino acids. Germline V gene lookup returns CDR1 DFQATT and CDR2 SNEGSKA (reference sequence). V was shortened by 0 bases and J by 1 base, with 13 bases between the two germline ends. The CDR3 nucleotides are TGCAGTGCTAGAGATTGGAGGGGGGTTTCCTACGAGCAGTACTTC. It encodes CSARDWRGVSYEQYF.

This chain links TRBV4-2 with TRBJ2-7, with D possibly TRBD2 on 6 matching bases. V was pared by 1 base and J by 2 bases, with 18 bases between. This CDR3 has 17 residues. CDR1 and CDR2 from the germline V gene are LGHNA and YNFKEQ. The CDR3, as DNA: TGTGCCAGCAGCCAAGGTGAGGGACTGAAGGGAGCCTACGAGCAGTACTTC. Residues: CASSQGEGLKGAYEQYF.

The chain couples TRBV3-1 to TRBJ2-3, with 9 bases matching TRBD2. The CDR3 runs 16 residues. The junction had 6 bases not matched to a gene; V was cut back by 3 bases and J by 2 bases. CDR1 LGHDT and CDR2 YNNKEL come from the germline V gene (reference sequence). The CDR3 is CASSHPGTSNTDTQYF. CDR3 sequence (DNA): TGTGCCAGCAGCCATCCCGGGACTAGCAACACAGATACGCAGTATTTT.

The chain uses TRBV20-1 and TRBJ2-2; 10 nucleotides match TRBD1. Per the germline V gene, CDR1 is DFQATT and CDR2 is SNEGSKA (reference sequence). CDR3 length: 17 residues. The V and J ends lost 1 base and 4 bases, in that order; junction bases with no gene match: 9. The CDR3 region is CSARGPTGTGVTGELFF. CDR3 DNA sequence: TGCAGTGCTAGAGGTCCCACCGGGACAGGGGTCACCGGGGAGCTGTTTTTT.

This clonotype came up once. The CDR3 loop reads CSVGEGGAYGYTF. The CDR3 DNA reads TGCAGCGTTGGGGAGGGGGGCGCGTATGGCTACACCTTC. J is TRBJ1-2 and V is TRBV29-1, with D possibly being TRBD1 (6 bases). The CDR3 length is 13 residues. Per germline, CDR1 SQVTM and CDR2 ANQGSEA. Trimming pared 4 bases from V and 5 bases from J, leaving 14 bases between. Filled out from reference TRBV29-1 and TRBJ1-2, the complete variable domain reads SAVISQKPSRDICQRGTSLTIQCQVDSQVTMMFWYRQQPGQSLTLIATANQGSEATYESGFVIDKFPISRPNLTFSTLTVSNMSPEDSSIYLCSVGEGGAYGYTFGSGTRLTVV.

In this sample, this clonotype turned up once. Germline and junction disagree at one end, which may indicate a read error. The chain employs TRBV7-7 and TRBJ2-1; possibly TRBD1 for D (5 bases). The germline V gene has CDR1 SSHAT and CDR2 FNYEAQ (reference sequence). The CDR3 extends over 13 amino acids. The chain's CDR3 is CASSSLAGNEQFF. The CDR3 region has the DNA TGTGCTAGCAGCTCCTTAGCAGGGAATGAGCAGTTCTTC.

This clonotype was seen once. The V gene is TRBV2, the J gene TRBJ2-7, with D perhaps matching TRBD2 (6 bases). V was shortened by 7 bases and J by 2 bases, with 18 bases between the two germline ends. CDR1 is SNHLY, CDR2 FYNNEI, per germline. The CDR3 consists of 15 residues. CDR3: CASKDPSGGTYEQYV. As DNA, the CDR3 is TGTGCCAGCAAGGACCCCTCTGGCGGGACCTACGAGCAGTACGTC.

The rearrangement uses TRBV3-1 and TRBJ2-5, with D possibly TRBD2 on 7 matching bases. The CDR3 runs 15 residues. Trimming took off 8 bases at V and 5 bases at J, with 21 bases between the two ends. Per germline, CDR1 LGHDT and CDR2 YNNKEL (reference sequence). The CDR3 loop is CASDKGEGVGETQYF. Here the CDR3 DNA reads TGTGCCAGCGATAAAGGGGAGGGGGTAGGGGAGACCCAGTACTTC.

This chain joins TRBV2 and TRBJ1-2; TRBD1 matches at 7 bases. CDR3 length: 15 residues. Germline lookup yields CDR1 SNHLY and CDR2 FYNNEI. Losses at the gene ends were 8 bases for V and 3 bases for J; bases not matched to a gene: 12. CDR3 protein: CASGPGDRVDYGYTF. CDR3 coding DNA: TGTGCCAGCGGCCCTGGGGACAGAGTAGACTATGGCTACACCTTC.

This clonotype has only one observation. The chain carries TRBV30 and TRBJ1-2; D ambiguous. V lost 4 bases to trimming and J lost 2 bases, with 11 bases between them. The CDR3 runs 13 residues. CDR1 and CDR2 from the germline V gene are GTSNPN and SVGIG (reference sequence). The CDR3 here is CAWNEGTNYGYTF. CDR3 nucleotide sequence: TGTGCCTGGAATGAGGGAACCAACTATGGCTACACCTTC.

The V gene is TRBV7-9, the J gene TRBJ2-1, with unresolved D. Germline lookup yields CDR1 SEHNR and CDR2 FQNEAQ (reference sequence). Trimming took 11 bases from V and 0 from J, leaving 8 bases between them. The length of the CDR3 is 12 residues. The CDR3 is CASWDSYNEQFF. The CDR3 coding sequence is TGTGCCTCCTGGGACTCCTACAATGAGCAGTTCTTC.

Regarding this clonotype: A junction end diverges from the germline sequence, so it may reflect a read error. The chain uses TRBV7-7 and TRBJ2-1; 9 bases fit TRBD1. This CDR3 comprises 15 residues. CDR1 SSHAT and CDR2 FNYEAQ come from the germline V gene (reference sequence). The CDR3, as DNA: TGTGCTAGCAGCCCTAACAGGGGGCCGAACAATGAGCAGTTCTTC. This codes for CASSPNRGPNNEQFF. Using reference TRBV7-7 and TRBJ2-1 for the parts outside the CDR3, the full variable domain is GAGVSQSPRYKVTKRGQDVTLRCDPISSHATLYWYQQALGQGPEFLTYFNYEAQPDKSGLPSDRFSAERPEGSISTLTIQRTEQRDSAMYRCASSPNRGPNNEQFFGPGTRLTVL.

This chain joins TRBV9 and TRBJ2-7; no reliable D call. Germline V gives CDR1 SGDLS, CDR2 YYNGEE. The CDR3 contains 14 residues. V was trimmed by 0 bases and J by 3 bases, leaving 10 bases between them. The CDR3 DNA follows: TGTGCCAGCAGCGTAGATGTGGGCAGCTACGAGCAGTACTTC. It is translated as CASSVDVGSYEQYF.

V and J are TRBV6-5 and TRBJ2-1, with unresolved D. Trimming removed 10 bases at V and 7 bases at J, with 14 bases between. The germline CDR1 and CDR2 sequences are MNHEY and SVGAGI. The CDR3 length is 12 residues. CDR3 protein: CATQFVGNEQFF. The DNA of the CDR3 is TGTGCCACCCAGTTTGTGGGGAATGAGCAGTTCTTC.

CDR3: CSARDDRGQRYGYTF. The CDR3 bases are TGCAGTGCTAGAGACGACAGGGGGCAACGGTATGGCTACACCTTC. The rearrangement joins TRBV20-1 to TRBJ1-2; 10 positions agree with TRBD1. J gave up 5 bases and V 0 bases, and 6 bases lay outside the gene matches. The CDR3 extends over 15 amino acids. Per germline, CDR1 DFQATT and CDR2 SNEGSKA (reference sequence).

The CDR3 loop reads CSARSPGQGMANYGYTF. The CDR3 nucleotides are TGCAGTGCTAGATCGCCGGGACAGGGGATGGCTAACTATGGCTACACCTTC. This chain uses TRBV20-1 with TRBJ1-2; 10 bases map to TRBD1. Losses at the gene ends were 2 bases for V and 0 bases for J; bases not matched to a gene: 9. This CDR3 contains 17 residues. The germline gives CDR1 DFQATT, CDR2 SNEGSKA (reference sequence).

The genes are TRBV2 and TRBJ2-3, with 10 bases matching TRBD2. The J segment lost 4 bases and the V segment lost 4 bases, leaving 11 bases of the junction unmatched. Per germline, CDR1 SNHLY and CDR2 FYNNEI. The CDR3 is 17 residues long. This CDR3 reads CASSGKQGLAWADTQYF. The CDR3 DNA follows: TGTGCCAGCAGTGGTAAACAGGGACTAGCGTGGGCAGATACGCAGTATTTT. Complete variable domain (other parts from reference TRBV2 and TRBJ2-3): EPEVTQTPSHQVTQMGQEVILRCVPISNHLYFYWYRQILGQKVEFLVSFYNNEISEKSEIFDDQFSVERPDGSNFTLKIRSTKLEDSAMYFCASSGKQGLAWADTQYFGPGTRLTVL.

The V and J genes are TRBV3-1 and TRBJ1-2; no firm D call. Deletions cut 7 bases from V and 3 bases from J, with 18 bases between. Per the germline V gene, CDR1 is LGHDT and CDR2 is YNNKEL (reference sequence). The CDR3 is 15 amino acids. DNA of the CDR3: TGTGCCAGCACTATCAGAGCCCGCAATGACTATGGCTACACCTTC. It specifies CASTIRARNDYGYTF.

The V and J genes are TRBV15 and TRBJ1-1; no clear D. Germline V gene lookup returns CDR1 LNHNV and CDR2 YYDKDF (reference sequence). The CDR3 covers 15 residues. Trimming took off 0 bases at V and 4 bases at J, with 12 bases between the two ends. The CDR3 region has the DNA TGTGCCACCAGCAGAGAGGAACAACCATTCACTGAAGCTTTCTTT. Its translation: CATSREEQPFTEAFF.

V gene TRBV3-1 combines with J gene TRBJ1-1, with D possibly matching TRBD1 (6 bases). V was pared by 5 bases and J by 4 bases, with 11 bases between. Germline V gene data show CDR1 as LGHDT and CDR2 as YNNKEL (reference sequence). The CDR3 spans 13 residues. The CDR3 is CASSSGQITEAFF. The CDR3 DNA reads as TGTGCCAGCAGCTCTGGACAGATCACTGAAGCTTTCTTT. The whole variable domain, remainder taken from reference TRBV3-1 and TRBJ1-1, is DTAVSQTPKYLVTQMGNDKSIKCEQNLGHDTMYWYKQDSKKFLKIMFSYNNKELIINETVPNRFSPKSPDKAHLNLHINSLELGDSAVYFCASSSGQITEAFFGQGTRLTVV.

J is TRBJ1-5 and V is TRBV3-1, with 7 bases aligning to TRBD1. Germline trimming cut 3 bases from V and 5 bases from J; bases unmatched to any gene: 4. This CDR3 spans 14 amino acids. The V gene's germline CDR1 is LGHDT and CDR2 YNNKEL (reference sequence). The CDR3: CASSQDRSYQPQHF. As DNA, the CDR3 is TGTGCCAGCAGCCAGGACAGGAGTTATCAGCCCCAGCATTTT.

In DNA form, the CDR3 reads TGTGCCAGCAGCGTAGGGGGGTACGAGCAGTACGTC. This codes for CASSVGGYEQYV. The chain recombines TRBV25-1 with TRBJ2-7; D possibly uses TRBD1 or TRBD2 (6 bases each). The CDR3 is made up of 12 amino acids. Germline-derived CDR1 and CDR2 are MGHDK and SYGVNS. The germline V and J ends were trimmed by 6 bases and 4 bases, with 10 bases remaining between them.

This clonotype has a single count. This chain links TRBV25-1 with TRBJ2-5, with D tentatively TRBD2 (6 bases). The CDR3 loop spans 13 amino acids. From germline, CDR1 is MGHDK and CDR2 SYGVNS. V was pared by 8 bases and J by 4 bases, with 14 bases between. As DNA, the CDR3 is TGTGCCAGCCTGGGACTGGGAGGAGAGACCCAGTACTTC. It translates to CASLGLGGETQYF.

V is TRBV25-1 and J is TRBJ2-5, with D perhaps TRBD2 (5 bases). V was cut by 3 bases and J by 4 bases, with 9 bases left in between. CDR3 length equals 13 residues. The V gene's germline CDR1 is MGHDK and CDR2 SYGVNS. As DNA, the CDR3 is TGTGCCAGCAGTGATCCCGCGGGAGAGACCCAGTACTTC. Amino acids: CASSDPAGETQYF.

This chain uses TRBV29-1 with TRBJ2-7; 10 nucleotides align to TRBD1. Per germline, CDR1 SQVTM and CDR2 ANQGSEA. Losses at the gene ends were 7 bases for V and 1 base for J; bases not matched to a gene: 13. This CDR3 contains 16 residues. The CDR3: CSATRSDRGESYEQYF. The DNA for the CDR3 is TGCAGCGCTACCCGATCGGACAGGGGGGAATCCTACGAGCAGTACTTC.

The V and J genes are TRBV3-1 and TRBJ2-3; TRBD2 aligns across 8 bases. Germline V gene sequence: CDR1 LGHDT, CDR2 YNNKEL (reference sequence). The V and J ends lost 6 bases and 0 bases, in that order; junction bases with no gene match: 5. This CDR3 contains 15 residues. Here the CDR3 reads CASRATSASTDTQYF. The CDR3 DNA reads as TGTGCCAGCAGGGCGACTAGCGCTAGCACAGATACGCAGTATTTT.

The CDR3 DNA follows: TGCGCCAGCAGCCTCACATCGCCGCTCAGCACAGATACGCAGTATTTT. As protein: CASSLTSPLSTDTQYF. The chain employs TRBV5-1 and TRBJ2-3; D is uncertain. Germline V lookup: CDR1 SGHRS, CDR2 YFSETQ. CDR3 length: 16 residues. Deletions cut 4 bases from V and 0 bases from J, with 15 bases between.

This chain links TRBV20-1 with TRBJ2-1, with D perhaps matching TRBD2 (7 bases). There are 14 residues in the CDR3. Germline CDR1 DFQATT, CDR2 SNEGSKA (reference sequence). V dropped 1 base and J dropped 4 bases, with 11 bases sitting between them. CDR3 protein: CSARGGGLYNEQFF. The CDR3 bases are TGCAGTGCTAGAGGCGGGGGCCTTTACAATGAGCAGTTCTTC.

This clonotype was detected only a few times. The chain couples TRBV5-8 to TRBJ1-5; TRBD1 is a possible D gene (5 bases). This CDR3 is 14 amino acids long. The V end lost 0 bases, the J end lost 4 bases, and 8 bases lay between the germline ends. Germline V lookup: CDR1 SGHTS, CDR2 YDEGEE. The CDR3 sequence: CASSLGAGNQPQHF. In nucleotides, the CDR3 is TGTGCCAGCAGCTTGGGGGCAGGGAATCAGCCCCAGCATTTT.